The 28 T cell receptor beta chains below were found in one sample sequenced in a study of metastatic and nonmetastatic thyroid tumors. TCRdb reanalyzed the PCR reads with MiXCR. The table records tens of thousands of clones, less than 25% of them present only once. No patient had received any treatment before thyroid surgery. Sequencing was done on a sample of blood. These receptors came from a female donor with papillary thyroid cancer or a benign thyroid nodule (not recorded which). Some clones in this sample may be carry-over from other donors' samples.

This clone was seen only a few times. Here the CDR3 DNA reads TGTGCCAGCAGTTTTTCGGGTAACTATGGCTACACCTTC. Translating gives CASSFSGNYGYTF. The chain couples TRBV12-3 or TRBV12-4 to TRBJ1-2, with D uncertain. This CDR3 is built from 13 residues. With 3 bases removed from V and 1 base from J, the gap between germline ends came to 6 bases.

The rearrangement uses TRBV24-1 and TRBJ2-1, with 9 positions matching TRBD1. The junction had 12 bases not matched to a gene; V was cut back by 11 bases and J by 8 bases. This CDR3 is built from 14 residues. Germline V lookup: CDR1 KGHDR, CDR2 SFDVKD. The CDR3 DNA reads as TGTGCCATCGCCGGGACAGGGAACAACGATGAGCAGTTCTTC. Residues: CAIAGTGNNDEQFF.

In the case of this clone: A junction end diverges from the germline sequence, so it may reflect a read error. This chain connects TRBV30 to TRBJ2-7; 7 bases are a match to TRBD1. The germline V gene has CDR1 GTSNPN and CDR2 SVGIG (reference sequence). This CDR3 contains 14 residues. Written as DNA, the CDR3 is TGCGCCCGGAGTGTAGGGGGCAGTATGTATGAGCAGTACTTC. This gives the protein CARSVGGSMYEQYF.

This clone was seen at least ten times. The V and J genes are TRBV5-5 and TRBJ1-3; D is undetermined. CDR3 length equals 16 residues. The V end lost 2 bases, the J end lost 4 bases, and 16 bases lay between the germline ends. Per the germline V gene, CDR1 is SGHKS and CDR2 is YYEKEE (reference sequence). CDR3 sequence (DNA): TGTGCCAGCAGCTTCAGAGAGGGCTTCTCAGGAAACACCATATATTTT. Translated, it gives CASSFREGFSGNTIYF. The full variable domain, its missing parts supplied by reference TRBV5-5 and TRBJ1-3, is DAGVTQSPTHLIKTRGQQVTLRCSPISGHKSVSWYQQVLGQGPQFIFQYYEKEERGRGNFPDRFSARQFPNYSSELNVNALLLGDSALYLCASSFREGFSGNTIYFGEGSWLTVV.

This clone was counted between two and nine times. The rearrangement uses TRBV6-2 or TRBV6-3 and TRBJ1-2; D may be TRBD1 (6 bases). Looked up from germline, CDR1 is MNHEY and CDR2 is SVGEGT. V lost 5 bases, J lost 6 bases, and 31 bases lay in between. CDR3 length: 19 amino acids. CDR3 sequence reads: CASSPIPRDTLSPGDGYTF. The CDR3 DNA follows: TGTGCCAGCAGTCCCATTCCCCGGGACACGCTCTCCCCTGGGGATGGCTACACCTTC.

This clone has ten or more counts. The chain joins TRBV9 to TRBJ2-3; D not resolved. In germline, CDR1 is SGDLS, CDR2 YYNGEE. Trimming removed 0 bases at V and 0 bases at J, with 8 bases between. The CDR3 runs 15 residues. The CDR3 is CASSVGESSTDTQYF. CDR3 nucleotide sequence: TGTGCCAGCAGCGTAGGAGAGTCAAGCACAGATACGCAGTATTTT.

The chain uses TRBV6-1 and TRBJ1-5; D unresolved. The V end lost 5 bases, the J end lost 14 bases, and 19 bases lay between the germline ends. The CDR3 consists of 13 residues. CDR1 and CDR2 (germline): MNHNS, SASEGT. This CDR3 reads CASSTGGPASKHF. The CDR3 DNA follows: TGTGCCAGCAGTACCGGCGGGCCGGCTAGTAAGCATTTT.

The rearrangement uses TRBV5-5 and TRBJ2-2; 7 bases map to TRBD1. The CDR3 is 15 residues long. Germline CDR1 reads SGHKS; CDR2 reads YYEKEE (reference sequence). Trimming took 3 bases from V and 3 from J; bases not matched to a gene: 5. The CDR3 coding sequence is TGTGCCAGCAGCTCACAGGGGTCTGACACCGGGGAGCTGTTTTTT. Its translation: CASSSQGSDTGELFF.

This clone occurred a few times. The chain is built from TRBV6-1 and TRBJ1-1; tentative D call: TRBD1 (5 bases). Germline CDR1 MNHNS, CDR2 SASEGT. The ends were cut back, 2 bases at V and 1 base at J, with 14 bases in the middle. The CDR3 loop spans 16 amino acids. CDR3 region: CASSEPGDLGNTEAFF. The CDR3 DNA reads as TGTGCCAGCAGTGAACCGGGGGATTTGGGGAACACTGAAGCTTTCTTT.

V gene TRBV5-1 combines with J gene TRBJ2-5; 8 nucleotides line up with TRBD2. Germline assignment: CDR1 SGHRS and CDR2 YFSETQ. The CDR3 is 13 residues long. After removal of 4 bases from V and 2 bases from J, the junction contained 1 base not matched to a gene. In DNA form, the CDR3 reads TGCGCCAGCAGCCGGGGGGGACAAGAGACCCAGTACTTC. Protein: CASSRGGQETQYF.

This clone was counted at least ten times. The chain couples TRBV4-2 to TRBJ2-1, with 12 nucleotides matching TRBD2. The CDR3 totals 15 residues. Germline V gene sequence: CDR1 LGHNA, CDR2 YNFKEQ. V shed 3 bases and J 8 bases; nucleotides not matched to a gene: 5. CDR3 sequence: CASSQTGLAGHEQFF. For the CDR3, the DNA is TGTGCCAGCAGCCAGACCGGACTAGCGGGGCATGAGCAGTTCTTC.

This chain links TRBV7-2 with TRBJ2-7, with a weak D call TRBD2 (6 bases). Looked up from germline, CDR1 is SGHTA and CDR2 is FQGNSA. The V gene lost 1 base and the J gene lost 5 bases, with 9 bases spanning the gap. The CDR3 sequence is 13 residues long. The CDR3 sequence is CASSLVGGHEQYF. For the CDR3, the DNA is TGTGCCAGCAGCTTAGTGGGGGGTCACGAGCAGTACTTC.

This clone was picked up a small number of times. The V call is TRBV25-1, the J call TRBJ1-2; D not resolved. V lost 10 bases, J lost 4 bases, and 16 bases lay in between. Germline V gene data show CDR1 as MGHDK and CDR2 as SYGVNS. The CDR3 contains 13 residues. The CDR3 spells CATSTSRVYGYTF. In DNA, the CDR3 is TGTGCCACCTCGACATCTAGGGTCTATGGCTACACCTTC.

About this clone: Its ends do not fully match the called genes, so a read error is possible. The gene calls are TRBV30 and TRBJ2-1, with no clear D. The germline gives CDR1 GTSNPN, CDR2 SVGIG (reference sequence). The CDR3 loop spans 14 amino acids. CDR3 sequence (DNA): TGTGCCTGGGGTGAGTGGACCTCCTACGATGAGCAGTTCTTC. The encoded protein is CAWGEWTSYDEQFF.

This clone is medium-sized in the sample. The chain couples TRBV28 to TRBJ2-1, with 7 positions matching TRBD1. The CDR3 runs 16 residues. Trimming removed 5 bases from V and 3 bases from J; junction bases left unmatched: 10. Per germline, CDR1 MDHEN and CDR2 SYDVKM. CDR3 region: CASSRTGQRFYNEQFF. The CDR3 DNA reads TGTGCCAGCAGTCGAACGGGACAGAGGTTCTACAATGAGCAGTTCTTC.

V gene TRBV19 combines with J gene TRBJ2-7; TRBD2 agrees at 8 bases. CDR1 and CDR2 (germline): LNHDA, SQIVND (reference sequence). Trimming removed 4 bases from V and 2 bases from J; junction bases left unmatched: 4. The CDR3 runs to 14 residues. CDR3 bases: TGTGCCAGTAGTAAGGGACTAGGTCCCTACGAGCAGTACTTC. Protein: CASSKGLGPYEQYF.

This clone was recorded many times. This may be a read error, as it is one base from a much larger clone. The missing conserved phenylalanine or tryptophan at the end of this CDR3 makes a read error likely. The rearrangement links TRBV12-3 or TRBV12-4 to TRBJ1-2, with TRBD1 as a possible D gene (5 bases). The CDR3 runs to 14 residues. The germline V and J ends were trimmed by 1 base and 2 bases, with 8 bases remaining between them. CDR3 residues: CASSLGGGNYGYTL. The CDR3 coding sequence is TGTGCCAGCAGTTTAGGGGGCGGCAACTATGGCTACACCCTC.

Ten or more counts support this clone. The genes are TRBV20-1 and TRBJ2-7; maybe TRBD2 (5 bases). CDR1 and CDR2 (germline): DFQATT, SNEGSKA (reference sequence). The CDR3 runs to 13 residues. Trimming removed 1 base at V and 7 bases at J, with 14 bases between. CDR3 protein: CSARGAEAWEQYF. CDR3 nucleotides: TGCAGTGCTAGAGGGGCGGAGGCATGGGAGCAGTACTTC.

In this sample, this clone turned up a few times. A much bigger clone sits one base away, suggesting this may be a read error. Within the sample, other DNA sequences also encode this same CDR3. The chain couples TRBV18 to TRBJ1-3; D remains ambiguous. In germline, CDR1 is KGHSH, CDR2 LQKENI. The CDR3 totals 15 residues. The CDR3 coding sequence is TGCGCCAGCTCACCGGACCCTGGCTCTGGAAACACCATATATTTT. It specifies CASSPDPGSGNTIYF.

Concerning this clone itself: A read error may explain this, as a much larger clone is one base away. The chain has TRBV4-3 and TRBJ2-1, with no clear D. CDR1 is LGHNA and CDR2 is YSLEER in the germline V gene. This CDR3 spans 13 amino acids. The CDR3 region has the DNA TGCGCCAGCAGCCAAGATGGGGATAATGAGCATTTCTTC. The encoded protein is CASSQDGDNEHFF.

This CDR3 is CASSYGGDMYEQYF. The CDR3, as DNA: TGTGCCAGCAGTTACGGGGGCGATATGTACGAGCAGTACTTC. The chain recombines TRBV6-6 with TRBJ2-7; the D gene is possibly TRBD1 (6 bases). Per germline, CDR1 MNHNY and CDR2 SVGAGI (reference sequence). Trimming left V 2 bases short and J 4 bases short, with 12 bases between. The CDR3 runs to 14 residues.

This clone was found many times. V is TRBV7-8 and J is TRBJ2-7; D is uncertain. CDR1 is SGHVS, CDR2 FQNEAQ, per germline. V was cut by 2 bases and J by 3 bases, with 11 bases left in between. This CDR3 has 14 residues. The CDR3 coding sequence is TGTGCCAGCAGCTTAATTTTGGGTGTCTACGAGCAGTACTTC. This codes for CASSLILGVYEQYF.

The chain has TRBV11-2 and TRBJ2-7; no definite D call. Trimming took off 2 bases at V and 6 bases at J, with 5 bases between the two ends. The CDR3 spans 11 residues. CDR1 and CDR2 (germline): SGHAT, FQNNGV. CDR3 nucleotide sequence: TGTGCCAGCAGCTTAAACCGCGAGCAGTACTTC. It encodes CASSLNREQYF. Filled out from reference TRBV11-2 and TRBJ2-7, the complete variable domain reads EAGVAQSPRYKIIEKRQSVAFWCNPISGHATLYWYQQILGQGPKLLIQFQNNGVVDDSQLPKDRFSAERLKGVDSTLKIQPAKLEDSAVYLCASSLNREQYFGPGTRLTVT.

This clone was seen many times. The chain couples TRBV4-1 to TRBJ1-3; D not certain. Deletions cut 0 bases from V and 4 bases from J, with 10 bases between. This CDR3 is built from 15 residues. Germline V gene sequence: CDR1 MGHRA, CDR2 YSYEKL. The CDR3 loop reads CASSQDVLGGNTIYF. DNA of the CDR3: TGCGCCAGCAGCCAAGATGTTCTCGGGGGAAACACCATATATTTT.

The chain carries TRBV28 and TRBJ1-1; D gene ambiguous. This CDR3 is built from 11 residues. In germline, CDR1 is MDHEN, CDR2 SYDVKM. V lost 7 bases, J lost 9 bases, and 12 bases lay in between. The CDR3 sequence: CASTLRSKAFF. The CDR3 DNA reads TGTGCCAGCACCCTCCGCTCGAAAGCTTTCTTT.

This clone turned up a few times. This chain links TRBV12-3 or TRBV12-4 with TRBJ2-1; D unresolved. The CDR3 has 12 amino acids. V shed 4 bases and J shed 9 bases, with 10 bases lying between them. Here the CDR3 reads CASSSNRVEQFF. The CDR3 DNA sequence: TGTGCCAGCAGTTCGAACCGGGTTGAGCAGTTCTTC.

The table lists this clone with a few counts. The chain joins TRBV19 to TRBJ1-4; maybe TRBD1 (5 bases). CDR1 and CDR2 (germline): LNHDA, SQIVND (reference sequence). The CDR3 totals 14 residues. The germline V and J ends were trimmed by 5 bases and 10 bases, with 17 bases remaining between them. The CDR3 protein is CASSYRPALGKLFF. CDR3 in DNA: TGTGCCAGTAGTTACAGGCCAGCTTTAGGAAAACTGTTTTTT. Combining the CDR3 with reference TRBV19 and TRBJ1-4 gives the whole variable domain DGGITQSPKYLFRKEGQNVTLSCEQNLNHDAMYWYRQDPGQGLRLIYYSQIVNDFQKGDIAEGYSVSREKKESFPLTVTSAQKNPTAFYLCASSYRPALGKLFFGSGTQLSVL.

The sample holds one count of this clone. This chain's CDR3 is CASSLLGVWDEQFF. DNA of the CDR3: TGTGCCAGCAGCCTTCTCGGGGTGTGGGATGAGCAGTTCTTC. This chain uses TRBV11-2 with TRBJ2-1; D may be TRBD2 (5 bases). Trimming removed 5 bases from V and 8 bases from J, with 16 bases in between. Germline V gene lookup returns CDR1 SGHAT and CDR2 FQNNGV. The CDR3 runs to 14 residues. The whole variable domain, filled in from reference TRBV11-2 and TRBJ2-1, reads EAGVAQSPRYKIIEKRQSVAFWCNPISGHATLYWYQQILGQGPKLLIQFQNNGVVDDSQLPKDRFSAERLKGVDSTLKIQPAKLEDSAVYLCASSLLGVWDEQFFGPGTRLTVL.